The 28 T cell receptor beta chains below were found in one sample sequenced in a study of cytomegalovirus exposure and HLA in healthy donors. PCR used 60 Vbeta primers and 13 Jbeta primers. Sequencing used immunoSEQ multiplex PCR; TCRdb keeps in-frame clones, though not all of them. The table gives 200,000 to 250,000 clones; the top ten clones make up roughly 0.98% of it. What was sequenced was PBMCs. The receptor source for this set is a woman aged 25 to 39 in good health and CMV-seropositive.

The chain has TRBV6-6 and TRBJ1-1; 7 bases are shared with TRBD1. Germline CDR1 is MNHNY and CDR2 is SVGAGI (reference sequence). The V gene end was trimmed by 5 bases and the J gene end by 4 bases; junction bases not matched to a gene: 10. The CDR3 extends over 15 amino acids. The CDR3 DNA is TGTGCCAGCAGTCACCCTGGACAGGTTGGCACTGAAGCTTTCTTT. It encodes CASSHPGQVGTEAFF.

J is TRBJ1-4 and V is TRBV27; TRBD1 aligns across 9 bases. Germline V gene lookup returns CDR1 MNHEY and CDR2 SMNVEV (reference sequence). This CDR3 spans 15 amino acids. The V segment lost 6 bases and the J segment 9 bases; nucleotides outside the gene matches: 11. The CDR3 nucleotides read TGTGCCAGCAGCCCCTCCGGGACAGGGTCCCAAAAACTGTTTTTT. Amino acids: CASSPSGTGSQKLFF.

V usage is TRBV6-5 and J usage is TRBJ1-1; 10 nucleotides align to TRBD1. The germline V gene has CDR1 MNHEY and CDR2 SVGAGI. The CDR3 loop spans 15 amino acids. With V trimmed by 10 bases and J by 0 bases, 8 bases remained unmatched. CDR3 DNA sequence: TGTGCCACAAAACCCGGGACAGGGGTGAACACTGAAGCTTTCTTT. Amino acid sequence: CATKPGTGVNTEAFF.

This chain uses TRBV6-1 with TRBJ2-7; 9 bases are a match to TRBD1. V was pared by 0 bases and J by 4 bases, with 4 bases of the junction left unmatched. The germline gives CDR1 MNHNS, CDR2 SASEGT. There are 15 residues in the CDR3. The CDR3 nucleotides read TGTGCCAGCAGTGAAGCGCCTGGACAGGGGTACGAGCAGTACTTC. This sequence encodes CASSEAPGQGYEQYF.

The chain recombines TRBV10-2 with TRBJ2-5; 11 bases map to TRBD2. V lost 11 bases, J lost 2 bases, and 7 bases stayed unmatched. Germline CDR1 and CDR2: WSHSY and SAAADI. This CDR3 contains 14 residues. CDR3 sequence: CAVTSGALQETQYF. CDR3 coding DNA: TGCGCCGTGACTAGCGGGGCCCTTCAAGAGACCCAGTACTTC.

The chain couples TRBV5-1 to TRBJ2-2, with TRBD2 matching 13 bases. The CDR3 contains 16 residues. The trim removed 4 bases at V and 4 bases at J, leaving 4 bases unmatched. The germline V gene has CDR1 SGHRS and CDR2 YFSETQ. The CDR3 here is CASSSGLAGVTGELFF. The CDR3 DNA reads as TGCGCCAGCAGCAGTGGACTAGCGGGGGTCACCGGGGAGCTGTTTTTT.

The V call is TRBV11-2, the J call TRBJ1-2, with D uncertain. Per the germline V gene, CDR1 is SGHAT and CDR2 is FQNNGV. The CDR3 runs 13 residues. V dropped 0 bases and J dropped 4 bases, with 6 bases sitting between them. This CDR3 reads CASSLERGYGYTF. The CDR3 region has the DNA TGTGCCAGCAGCTTAGAACGGGGCTATGGCTACACCTTC.

The J gene is TRBJ1-1, the V gene TRBV6-5; a weak D match, TRBD1 (5 bases). Germline V CDR1 and CDR2: MNHEY, SVGAGI. Trimming pared 5 bases from V and 4 bases from J, leaving 14 bases between. The CDR3 consists of 14 residues. DNA of the CDR3: TGTGCCAGCAGTCCCTCGGGGGGGGGCACTGAAGCTTTCTTT. The encoded protein is CASSPSGGGTEAFF.

This sequence joins TRBV5-5 and TRBJ1-1; D perhaps matches TRBD1 (5 bases). The CDR3 contains 13 residues. V was pared by 4 bases and J by 4 bases, with 11 bases between. Germline assignment: CDR1 SGHKS and CDR2 YYEKEE (reference sequence). CDR3 residues: CASSPGGSTEAFF. The DNA for the CDR3 is TGTGCCAGCAGCCCGGGGGGGAGCACTGAAGCTTTCTTT.

The J gene is TRBJ2-3, the V gene TRBV5-4; D ambiguous. The germline CDR1 and CDR2 sequences are SGHNT and YYREEE (reference sequence). The germline V and J ends were trimmed by 0 bases and 6 bases, with 14 bases remaining between them. The CDR3 loop spans 15 amino acids. The CDR3: CASSLVSANRDTQYF. CDR3 DNA: TGTGCCAGCAGCTTGGTTTCTGCGAACCGTGATACGCAGTATTTT.

This sequence joins TRBV10-1 and TRBJ2-3, with D possibly being TRBD2 (6 bases). CDR3 length equals 16 residues. CDR1 is WNHNN, CDR2 SYGVQD, per germline (reference sequence). Trimming stripped 1 base from V and 0 bases from J, with 11 bases between. The CDR3 DNA reads TGCGCCAGCAGTGAGTATGCTAGCGCCAGCACAGATACGCAGTATTTT. Translating gives CASSEYASASTDTQYF.

CDR3 in amino acids: CAISGTADSSYEQYF. The CDR3 DNA follows: TGTGCCATCAGTGGGACGGCAGACAGCTCCTACGAGCAGTACTTC. The gene calls are TRBV10-3 and TRBJ2-7, with a tentative D call TRBD1 (5 bases). The CDR3 spans 15 residues. Trimming removed 4 bases at V and 0 bases at J, with 13 bases between. Per the germline V gene, CDR1 is ENHRY and CDR2 is SYGVKD.

The chain carries TRBV5-4 and TRBJ1-5; 9 bases match TRBD1. The germline V gene has CDR1 SGHNT and CDR2 YYREEE (reference sequence). The CDR3 is 13 residues long. After removal of 2 bases from V and 7 bases from J, the junction contained 1 base not matched to a gene. The CDR3 DNA reads TGTGCCAGCAGCTTTGACAGGGGGCAGCCCCAGCATTTT. Its translation is CASSFDRGQPQHF.

The rearrangement uses TRBV4-3 and TRBJ2-1; 9 positions agree with TRBD2. Germline V gene lookup returns CDR1 LGHNA and CDR2 YSLEER. Unmatched junction bases numbered 11, after V lost 4 bases and J lost 4 bases. This CDR3 region has 17 residues. In DNA, the CDR3 is TGCGCCAGCAGCCCAATAGGTGCGGGAGGGGTTTACAATGAGCAGTTCTTC. Amino acid sequence: CASSPIGAGGVYNEQFF.

V gene TRBV7-2 combines with J gene TRBJ2-1, with D possibly TRBD2 on 5 matching bases. V shed 2 bases and J shed 3 bases, with 14 bases lying between them. The germline gives CDR1 SGHTA, CDR2 FQGNSA. The CDR3 consists of 16 residues. The CDR3 coding sequence is TGTGCCAGCAGCTTACGTAAGGCTAGCAGCTACAATGAGCAGTTCTTC. Residues: CASSLRKASSYNEQFF.

The rearrangement uses TRBV15 and TRBJ2-6; D gene unclear. V lost 0 bases and J lost 4, with 4 bases in between. Germline CDR1 and CDR2: LNHNV and YYDKDF (reference sequence). The CDR3 has 14 amino acids. The CDR3 bases are TGTGCCACCAGCAGAGATCGGGGGGCCAACGTCCTGACTTTC. Its translation: CATSRDRGANVLTF.

The chain has TRBV4-1 and TRBJ1-5; 9 bases match TRBD1. CDR1 MGHRA and CDR2 YSYEKL come from the germline V gene. The CDR3 totals 16 residues. The junction had 7 bases not matched to a gene; V was cut back by 1 base and J by 6 bases. The CDR3 loop reads CASSQAQGAAGQPQHF. The CDR3 nucleotides read TGCGCCAGCAGCCAAGCACAGGGGGCTGCGGGTCAGCCCCAGCATTTT.

V and J are TRBV5-3 and TRBJ2-7; 12 nucleotides agree with TRBD2. TRBV5-3 is given ORF status, its function remaining uncertain. V gave up 4 bases and J gave up 4 bases; unmatched junction bases: 6. This CDR3 is 15 amino acids long. CDR3 nucleotides: TGTGCCAGAAGCGCACCGACTAGCGGGAGTTACGAGCAGTACTTC. As protein: CARSAPTSGSYEQYF.

The chain couples TRBV7-9 to TRBJ1-1; D remains unclear. This CDR3 is built from 15 residues. V shed 1 base and J shed 0 bases, with 9 bases lying between them. Germline CDR1 reads SEHNR; CDR2 reads FQNEAQ (reference sequence). This chain's CDR3 is CASSLGGGMNTEAFF. The CDR3 DNA reads TGTGCCAGCAGCTTAGGCGGCGGTATGAACACTGAAGCTTTCTTT. Full variable domain (outside the CDR3, taken from reference TRBV7-9 and TRBJ1-1): DTGVSQNPRHKITKRGQNVTFRCDPISEHNRLYWYRQTLGQGPEFLTYFQNEAQLEKSRLLSDRFSAERPKGSFSTLEIQRTEQGDSAMYLCASSLGGGMNTEAFFGQGTRLTVV.

The chain employs TRBV4-1 and TRBJ1-2, with a weak D call TRBD1 (5 bases). The CDR3 runs to 15 residues. V lost 2 bases to trimming and J lost 5 bases, with 15 bases between them. Germline loops: CDR1 MGHRA, CDR2 YSYEKL. CDR3 in amino acids: CASSQTARDLYGYTF. The CDR3 DNA follows: TGCGCCAGCAGCCAAACTGCCAGGGACTTATATGGCTACACCTTC.

The J gene is TRBJ2-7, the V gene TRBV2; no clear D. CDR3 length: 12 residues. The germline V gene has CDR1 SNHLY and CDR2 FYNNEI. Deletions cut 7 bases from V and 0 bases from J, with 7 bases between. Written as DNA, the CDR3 is TGTGCCAGCACAGAATACTCCTACGAGCAGTACTTC. Protein sequence: CASTEYSYEQYF.

The CDR3 region has the DNA TGTGCCAGCAGTGAGAGTCGATCTGGCTACACCTTC. Its protein product is CASSESRSGYTF. V is TRBV2 and J is TRBJ1-2; D gene unclear. The CDR3 covers 12 residues. The V end was cut by 3 bases, the J end by 7 bases, with 9 bases between. Germline CDR1 SNHLY, CDR2 FYNNEI.

The chain is built from TRBV7-9 and TRBJ2-5, with D maybe TRBD1 (6 bases). Deletions cut 2 bases from V and 5 bases from J, with 18 bases between. The CDR3 is 16 residues long. The germline V gene encodes CDR1 SEHNR and CDR2 FQNEAQ (reference sequence). The CDR3 DNA reads as TGTGCCAGCAGCTTACCTCTGCGTAGAAGGGGGGAGACCCAGTACTTC. Translation: CASSLPLRRRGETQYF. Full variable domain (rest looked up from reference TRBV7-9 and TRBJ2-5): DTGVSQNPRHKITKRGQNVTFRCDPISEHNRLYWYRQTLGQGPEFLTYFQNEAQLEKSRLLSDRFSAERPKGSFSTLEIQRTEQGDSAMYLCASSLPLRRRGETQYFGPGTRLLVL.

The chain joins TRBV30 to TRBJ1-5, with D tentatively TRBD1 (5 bases). Trimming left V 0 bases short and J 6 bases short, with 12 bases between. The CDR3 has 14 residues. CDR1 is GTSNPN, CDR2 SVGIG, per germline (reference sequence). The CDR3 DNA reads as TGTGCCTGGAGTGTGGGGCACCCCAGTCAGCCCCAGCATTTT. This gives the protein CAWSVGHPSQPQHF.

This chain connects TRBV10-3 to TRBJ2-3; maybe TRBD2 (6 bases). The CDR3 spans 14 residues. CDR1 ENHRY and CDR2 SYGVKD come from the germline V gene. Trimming took off 6 bases at V and 0 bases at J, with 10 bases between the two ends. CDR3 in amino acids: CAIRLGTSTDTQYF. CDR3 in DNA: TGTGCCATCAGACTCGGGACTAGCACAGATACGCAGTATTTT.

The chain couples TRBV23-1 to TRBJ1-4, with D uncertain. TRBV23-1 is an ORF, and what it does is uncertain. The CDR3 is made up of 15 amino acids. The germline V and J ends were trimmed by 0 bases and 0 bases, with 5 bases remaining between them. CDR3 nucleotides: TGCGCCAGCAGTCAATCGAGGTCAACTAATGAAAAACTGTTTTTT. As protein: CASSQSRSTNEKLFF.

The V and J genes are TRBV7-9 and TRBJ1-3, with 7 bases aligning to TRBD1. The V gene's germline CDR1 is SEHNR and CDR2 FQNEAQ (reference sequence). This CDR3 has 14 residues. Losses at the gene ends were 10 bases for V and 3 bases for J; bases not matched to a gene: 9. In DNA form, the CDR3 reads TGTGCCACCCCAGGGGGAGTCCTTGGAAACACCATATATTTT. This codes for CATPGGVLGNTIYF. The variable domain in full, with the rest retrieved from reference TRBV7-9 and TRBJ1-3, is DTGVSQNPRHKITKRGQNVTFRCDPISEHNRLYWYRQTLGQGPEFLTYFQNEAQLEKSRLLSDRFSAERPKGSFSTLEIQRTEQGDSAMYLCATPGGVLGNTIYFGEGSWLTVV.

Remarks on this clone: The identical CDR3 is also encoded by other nucleotide sequences in the sample. The V gene is TRBV6-1, the J gene TRBJ2-7; 7 bases agree with TRBD1. This CDR3 is 14 amino acids long. From germline, CDR1 is MNHNS and CDR2 SASEGT. Trimming cost V 6 bases and J 5 bases; bases outside gene matches: 10. This CDR3 reads CASSRDRVRHEQYF. The CDR3 DNA reads TGTGCCAGCAGCCGAGACAGGGTTCGCCACGAGCAGTACTTC.